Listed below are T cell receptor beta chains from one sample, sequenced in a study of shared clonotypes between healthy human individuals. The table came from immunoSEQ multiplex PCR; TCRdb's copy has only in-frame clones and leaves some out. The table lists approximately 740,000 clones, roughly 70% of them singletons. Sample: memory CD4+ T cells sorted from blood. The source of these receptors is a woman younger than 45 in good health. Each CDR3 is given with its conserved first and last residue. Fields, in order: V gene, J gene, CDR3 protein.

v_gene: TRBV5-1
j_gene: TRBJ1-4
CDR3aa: CASSWGDRNNEKLFF

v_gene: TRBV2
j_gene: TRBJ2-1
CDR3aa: CASIALAVLSSYNEQFF

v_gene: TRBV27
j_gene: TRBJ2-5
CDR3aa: CASSLWGQETQYF

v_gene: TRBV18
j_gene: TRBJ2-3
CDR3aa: CASSSRSAGDGTDTQYF

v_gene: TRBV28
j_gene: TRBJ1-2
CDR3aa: CASSNLQGITYGYTF

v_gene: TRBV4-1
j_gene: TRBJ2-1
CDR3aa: CASSHYNEQFF

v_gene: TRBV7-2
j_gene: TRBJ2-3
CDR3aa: CASSFHWDRVTDTQYF

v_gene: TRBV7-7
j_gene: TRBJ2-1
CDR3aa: CASSPGLAGHNEQFF

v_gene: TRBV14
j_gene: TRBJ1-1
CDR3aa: CASSHRVRTEAFF

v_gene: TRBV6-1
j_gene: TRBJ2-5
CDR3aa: CASSAGGRNEIQETQYF

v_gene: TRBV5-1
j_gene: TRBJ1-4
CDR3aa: CASSPVRGSATNEKLFF

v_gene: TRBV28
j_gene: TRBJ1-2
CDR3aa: CASTDRTGSYGYTF

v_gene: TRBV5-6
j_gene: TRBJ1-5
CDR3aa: CASSSYGGNQPQHF

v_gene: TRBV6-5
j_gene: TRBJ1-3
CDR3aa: CASSREHSGNTIYF

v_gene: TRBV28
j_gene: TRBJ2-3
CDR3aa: CASSGLAGVRGTDTQYF

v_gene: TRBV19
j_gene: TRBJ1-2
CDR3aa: CASSINPSYGYTF

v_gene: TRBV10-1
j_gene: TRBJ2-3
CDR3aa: CASSESGFAQYF

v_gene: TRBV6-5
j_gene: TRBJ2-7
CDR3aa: CASARTGNSEQYF

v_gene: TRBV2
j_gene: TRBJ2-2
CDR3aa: CASRGQVPTGELFF

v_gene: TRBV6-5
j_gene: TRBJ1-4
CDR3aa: CASSYSRHRGELFF

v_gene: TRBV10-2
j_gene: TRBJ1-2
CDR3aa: CASSNSGPYGYTF

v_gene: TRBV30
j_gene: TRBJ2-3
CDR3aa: CARSSGSSTDTQYF

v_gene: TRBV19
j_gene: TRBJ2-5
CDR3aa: CASGIRWAPQETQYF

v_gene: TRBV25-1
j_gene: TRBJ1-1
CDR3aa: CASRLTDNTEAFF

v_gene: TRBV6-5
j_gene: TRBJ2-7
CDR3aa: CASSYSSGRAYEQYF

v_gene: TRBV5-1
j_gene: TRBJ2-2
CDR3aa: CASTAGTYTGELFF

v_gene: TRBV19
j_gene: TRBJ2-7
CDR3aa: CASSRAFQGEQYF

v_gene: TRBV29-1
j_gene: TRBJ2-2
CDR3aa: CSVMREAVTGELFF

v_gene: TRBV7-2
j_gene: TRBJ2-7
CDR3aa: CASSYDRGQYF

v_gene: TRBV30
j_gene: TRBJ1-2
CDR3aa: CAWSATGPSNYGYTF

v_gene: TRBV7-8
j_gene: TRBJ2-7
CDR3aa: CASSLAEGLAGSYEQYF

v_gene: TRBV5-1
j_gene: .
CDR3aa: CASSSVGGSGLYEQYF

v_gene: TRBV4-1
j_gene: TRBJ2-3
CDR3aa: CASSQDRAASTDTQYF

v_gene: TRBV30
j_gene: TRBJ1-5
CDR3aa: CAWGNTVGQPQHF

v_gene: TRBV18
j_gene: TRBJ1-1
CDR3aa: CASSPLSVNTEAFF

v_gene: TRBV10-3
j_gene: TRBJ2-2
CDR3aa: CAIGQTGNTGELFF

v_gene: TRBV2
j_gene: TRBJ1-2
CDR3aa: CASTPGQGGNYGYTF

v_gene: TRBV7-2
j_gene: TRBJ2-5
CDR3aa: CASSLVGSETQYF

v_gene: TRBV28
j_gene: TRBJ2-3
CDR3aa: CASDSRLWDKLKHTDTQYF